The clone carrying this TCR beta chain was found once. This entry comes from a study of cytomegalovirus exposure and HLA in healthy donors. Germline V gives CDR1 SNHLY, CDR2 FYNNEI. Germline trimming cut 7 bases from V and 4 bases from J; bases unmatched to any gene: 8. This CDR3 contains 14 residues. PCR involved 60 Vbeta and 13 Jbeta primers. The table came from immunoSEQ multiplex PCR; TCRdb's copy has only in-frame clones and leaves some out. The table includes about 140,000 clones, about 76% detected once. Sequencing used PBMCs. The sequence was obtained from a man aged 18 to 29 in good health and CMV-seronegative. V usage is TRBV2 and J usage is TRBJ2-7, with TRBD1 matching 9 bases. In DNA form, the CDR3 reads TGTGCCAGCATGAGGGGACAGGGTAAATACGAGCAGTACTTC. Encoded protein: CASMRGQGKYEQYF.